One and the same sample provided the 24 T cell receptor beta chains below, sequenced in a study of OX40 agonist ivuxolimab in advanced cancers. Only in-frame clones appear in the TCRdb table, and some are missing; sequencing was by immunoSEQ multiplex PCR. Of under 85,000 clones in the sample, approximately 90% are singletons; the top ten hold 0.69%. The input for sequencing was CD4+ or CD8+ T cells sorted from blood, taken in a trial of the OX40 agonist ivuxolimab. These receptors originate from an adult with an advanced solid tumor such as melanoma, head and neck, liver or kidney cancer.

The chain recombines TRBV19 with TRBJ1-5; TRBD1 is a possible D gene (5 bases). This CDR3 has 13 residues. Germline CDR1 and CDR2: LNHDA and SQIVND (reference sequence). V gave up 7 bases and J gave up 1 base, with 8 bases separating them. The CDR3, as DNA: TGTGCCAGTATCCGGGGGAGCAATCAGCCCCAGCATTTT. It encodes CASIRGSNQPQHF.

This rearrangement joins TRBV28 to TRBJ2-5; either TRBD1 or TRBD2 may supply D (5 bases each). Germline V gene sequence: CDR1 MDHEN, CDR2 SYDVKM. V shed 3 bases and J shed 4 bases, with 18 bases lying between them. The CDR3 covers 16 residues. The CDR3 DNA reads TGTGCCAGCAGTTTGGGGGTGTCGAGCGGCACAGAGACCCAGTACTTC. Amino acid sequence: CASSLGVSSGTETQYF.

This chain links TRBV19 with TRBJ2-1; 7 bases fit TRBD2. The germline CDR1 and CDR2 sequences are LNHDA and SQIVND (reference sequence). The ends lost 4 bases at V and 7 bases at J; junction bases unmatched: 13. The CDR3 loop spans 16 amino acids. CDR3 DNA sequence: TGTGCCAGTAGTAGAAATCGCGGGAGCGGATGGAATGAGCAGTTCTTC. Encoded protein: CASSRNRGSGWNEQFF.

In its sample, this clone was seen once. The rearrangement joins TRBV7-2 to TRBJ2-1; the match to TRBD2 covers 7 bases. Per germline, CDR1 SGHTA and CDR2 FQGNSA. This CDR3 is built from 16 residues. Germline trimming cut 8 bases from V and 0 bases from J; bases unmatched to any gene: 10. The CDR3 DNA sequence: TGTGCCAGCGCCAAGAGCGGCGGGAGCTCCTACAATGAGCAGTTCTTC. This encodes CASAKSGGSSYNEQFF.

The chain employs TRBV18 and TRBJ1-1, with TRBD1 matching 7 bases. The V gene's germline CDR1 is KGHSH and CDR2 LQKENI. J gave up 0 bases and V 2 bases, and 9 bases lay outside the gene matches. CDR3 size: 17 residues. Written as DNA, the CDR3 is TGTGCCAGCTCACCAAGCCAGCAGGGGGTGGTGAACACTGAAGCTTTCTTT. Translating it yields CASSPSQQGVVNTEAFF.

The V and J genes are TRBV15 and TRBJ2-3; the D is unclear. Trimming stripped 3 bases from V and 3 bases from J, with 13 bases between. The CDR3 totals 15 residues. Germline CDR1 reads LNHNV; CDR2 reads YYDKDF (reference sequence). The CDR3 loop is CATSSGMSLTDTQYF. The CDR3, as DNA: TGTGCCACCAGCAGCGGTATGTCGCTAACAGATACGCAGTATTTT.

V usage is TRBV11-3 and J usage is TRBJ2-1; TRBD2 aligns across 9 bases. CDR3 length: 15 amino acids. V shed 6 bases, J shed 12 bases, and the junction held 15 bases outside the gene matches. Germline V gene lookup returns CDR1 SGHNT and CDR2 YENEEA. CDR3 residues: CASSRGVTSGKGQFF. CDR3 nucleotide sequence: TGTGCCAGCAGTCGTGGGGTGACTAGCGGTAAGGGGCAGTTCTTC.

The V and J genes are TRBV18 and TRBJ2-3; 12 nucleotides align to TRBD2. The germline CDR1 and CDR2 sequences are KGHSH and LQKENI. There are 17 residues in the CDR3. Losses at the gene ends were 5 bases for V and 4 bases for J; bases not matched to a gene: 10. The CDR3 loop reads CASSGTVRLAGADTQYF. In DNA form, the CDR3 reads TGTGCCAGCTCAGGGACAGTGAGACTAGCGGGAGCAGATACGCAGTATTTT. The complete variable domain, with remaining parts taken from reference TRBV18 and TRBJ2-3, reads NAGVMQNPRHLVRRRGQEARLRCSPMKGHSHVYWYRQLPEEGLKFMVYLQKENIIDESGMPKERFSAEFPKEGPSILRIQQVVRGDSAAYFCASSGTVRLAGADTQYFGPGTRLTVL.

The CDR3 sequence: CASRASNEQFF. As DNA, the CDR3 is TGTGCCAGCCGTGCATCCAATGAGCAGTTCTTC. This chain uses TRBV6-5 with TRBJ2-1; D gene ambiguous. The CDR3 totals 11 residues. The V gene's germline CDR1 is MNHEY and CDR2 SVGAGI. V was cut by 8 bases and J by 6 bases, with 8 bases left in between.

This chain connects TRBV10-3 to TRBJ1-1, with D possibly TRBD1 on 5 matching bases. Trimming cost V 3 bases and J 3 bases, with 11 bases left between them. CDR3 length: 14 amino acids. Germline V gene sequence: CDR1 ENHRY, CDR2 SYGVKD. The CDR3 is CAISEGVGDTEAFF. In nucleotides, the CDR3 is TGTGCCATCAGTGAAGGGGTAGGGGACACTGAAGCTTTCTTT.

This chain connects TRBV21-1 to TRBJ2-1; TRBD2 was called by the table and not checked on the DNA. TRBV21-1 is a known pseudogene. The CDR3 spans 18 residues. CDR3 in amino acids: CASSPYPLAGRSYNEQFF. The DNA of the CDR3 is TGTGCCAGCAGCCCCTACCCTCTAGCGGGAAGGTCCTACAATGAGCAGTTCTTC.

The rearrangement uses TRBV7-2 and TRBJ2-1, with D maybe TRBD2 (5 bases). The germline CDR1 and CDR2 sequences are SGHTA and FQGNSA. Trimming shortened V by 5 bases and J by 6 bases, and 5 bases separated the two germline ends. The CDR3 runs to 11 residues. CDR3 nucleotides: TGTGCCAGCAGCGGGAGCAATGAGCAGTTCTTC. Translating gives CASSGSNEQFF.

This rearrangement joins TRBV7-2 to TRBJ2-5, with 7 bases aligning to TRBD1. The V gene end was trimmed by 6 bases and the J gene end by 2 bases; junction bases not matched to a gene: 9. CDR3 length equals 15 residues. Germline CDR1 reads SGHTA; CDR2 reads FQGNSA. CDR3 DNA: TGTGCCAGCAGGTGGGACAGACAGAGTCAAGAGACCCAGTACTTC. This codes for CASRWDRQSQETQYF.

The chain carries TRBV7-2 and TRBJ2-2; 12 nucleotides line up with TRBD2. Germline V gives CDR1 SGHTA, CDR2 FQGNSA. This CDR3 contains 16 residues. V trimming: 1 base; J trimming: 6 bases; junction bases outside the gene matches: 3. CDR3 loop: CASSLGWTSGAGELFF. CDR3 nucleotide sequence: TGTGCCAGCAGCTTAGGTTGGACTAGCGGGGCCGGGGAGCTGTTTTTT. The whole variable domain, remainder taken from reference TRBV7-2 and TRBJ2-2, is GAGVSQSPSNKVTEKGKDVELRCDPISGHTALYWYRQSLGQGLEFLIYFQGNSAPDKSGLPSDRFSAERTGGSVSTLTIQRTQQEDSAVYLCASSLGWTSGAGELFFGEGSRLTVL.

The V call is TRBV5-1, the J call TRBJ1-5; D is unresolved. Looked up from germline, CDR1 is SGHRS and CDR2 is YFSETQ. V was trimmed by 2 bases and J by 0 bases, leaving 3 bases between them. CDR3 length equals 13 residues. Here the CDR3 DNA reads TGCGCCAGCAGCTTATATAGCAATCAGCCCCAGCATTTT. Its protein product is CASSLYSNQPQHF.

This chain links TRBV5-3 with TRBJ1-5; perhaps TRBD1 as D (5 bases). TRBV5-3 is noted as an ORF with a role that remains uncertain. Trimming stripped 0 bases from V and 2 bases from J, with 9 bases between. This CDR3 has 15 residues. The CDR3 here is CARSLGREGNQPQHF. The CDR3 DNA sequence: TGTGCCAGAAGCTTGGGCAGGGAGGGCAATCAGCCCCAGCATTTT.

This sequence joins TRBV7-2 and TRBJ1-4; D is unresolved. V lost 5 bases and J lost 4, with 8 bases in between. CDR1 SGHTA and CDR2 FQGNSA come from the germline V gene. The CDR3 covers 13 residues. CDR3 amino acids: CASSRTGNEKLFF. For the CDR3, the DNA is TGTGCCAGCAGCCGGACGGGTAATGAAAAACTGTTTTTT.

In this sample, this clone turned up once. The rearrangement uses TRBV7-2 and TRBJ2-1, with D possibly being TRBD1 (6 bases). Deletions cut 5 bases from V and 8 bases from J, with 10 bases between. The CDR3 runs 12 residues. CDR1 is SGHTA, CDR2 FQGNSA, per germline. The CDR3 bases are TGTGCCAGCAGCCCCCAGGGGTATGAGCAGTTCTTC. Translation: CASSPQGYEQFF.

The rearrangement uses TRBV27 and TRBJ2-5; D is unresolved. Trimming cost V 6 bases and J 1 base, with 15 bases left between them. CDR3 size: 15 residues. The V gene's germline CDR1 is MNHEY and CDR2 SMNVEV (reference sequence). DNA for the CDR3: TGTGCCAGCAGCAAAGCAGGAGACCCCCAAGAGACCCAGTACTTC. This translates into CASSKAGDPQETQYF.

This sequence joins TRBV7-9 and TRBJ1-4; D is possibly TRBD1 (6 bases). In germline, CDR1 is SEHNR, CDR2 FQNEAQ (reference sequence). The CDR3 totals 12 residues. Trimming removed 6 bases from V and 10 bases from J, with 12 bases in between. The CDR3 nucleotides are TGTGCCAGCAGTCTACAGGGAGGAAAACTGTTTTTT. This gives the protein CASSLQGGKLFF. Filled out from reference TRBV7-9 and TRBJ1-4, the complete variable domain reads DTGVSQNPRHKITKRGQNVTFRCDPISEHNRLYWYRQTLGQGPEFLTYFQNEAQLEKSRLLSDRFSAERPKGSFSTLEIQRTEQGDSAMYLCASSLQGGKLFFGSGTQLSVL.

The rearrangement joins TRBV6-6 to TRBJ1-2; D is undetermined. Trimming took off 5 bases at V and 2 bases at J, with 9 bases between the two ends. The CDR3 loop spans 13 amino acids. Germline loops: CDR1 MNHNY, CDR2 SVGAGI (reference sequence). For the CDR3, the DNA is TGTGCCAGCAGTAGGACCGTGAACTATGGCTACACCTTC. This codes for CASSRTVNYGYTF.

The V and J genes are TRBV7-9 and TRBJ2-1; D may be TRBD2 (5 bases). Per the germline V gene, CDR1 is SEHNR and CDR2 is FQNEAQ (reference sequence). The CDR3 extends over 12 amino acids. Trimming took 2 bases from V and 7 from J, leaving 6 bases between them. CDR3 in amino acids: CASSLRGNEQFF. CDR3 nucleotides: TGTGCCAGCAGCTTACGAGGGAATGAGCAGTTCTTC.

This clone showed up just a few times. V and J are TRBV5-1 and TRBJ2-5; no reliable D call. The germline V gene has CDR1 SGHRS and CDR2 YFSETQ. Deletions cut 2 bases from V and 2 bases from J, with 7 bases between. The CDR3 length is 13 residues. CDR3 protein: CASSFLQQETQYF. In DNA form, the CDR3 reads TGCGCCAGCAGCTTTCTACAGCAAGAGACCCAGTACTTC.

This chain connects TRBV6-5 to TRBJ1-2; 10 nucleotides match TRBD1. The V gene end was trimmed by 4 bases and the J gene end by 12 bases; junction bases not matched to a gene: 8. CDR3 size: 13 residues. Germline CDR1 and CDR2: MNHEY and SVGAGI. CDR3 DNA sequence: TGTGCCAGCAGTTCTGGACAGGGGGTGAAGAACACCTTC. This encodes CASSSGQGVKNTF.